A single sample gave rise to the 3 T cell receptor beta chains below, sequenced in a study of PD-1 blockade in mismatch repair-deficient tumors. Sequencing was performed with immunoSEQ multiplex PCR; in TCRdb, only in-frame clones are kept and a portion is missing. The data contain more than 15,000 clones, about 80% of them singletons. The starting material was PBMCs, obtained 4 weeks after starting pembrolizumab. These receptors were taken from an adult with mismatch repair-deficient cancer.

The V call is TRBV21-1, the J call TRBJ2-1; the table gives TRBD2 as D, unverified against the DNA. TRBV21-1 is recorded as a pseudogene. CDR3 length: 18 amino acids. The DNA of the CDR3 is TGTGCCAGCAGCAAAAGGAAAGGAGGGAGACGGAGCTGCAATGAGCAGTTCTTC. It translates to CASSKRKGGRRSCNEQFF.

The V and J genes are TRBV5-1 and TRBJ2-7; possible D gene TRBD1, 6 bases. V was pared by 1 base and J by 5 bases, with 13 bases between. The CDR3 spans 14 residues. Looked up from germline, CDR1 is SGHRS and CDR2 is YFSETQ. In DNA form, the CDR3 reads TGCGCCAGCAGCTTGAGACAGGCATTCGACGAGCAGTACTTC. This gives the protein CASSLRQAFDEQYF. Supplemented by reference TRBV5-1 and TRBJ2-7, the full variable domain reads KAGVTQTPRYLIKTRGQQVTLSCSPISGHRSVSWYQQTPGQGLQFLFEYFSETQRNKGNFPGRFSGRQFSNSRSEMNVSTLELGDSALYLCASSLRQAFDEQYFGPGTRLTVT.

The chain uses TRBV6-6 and TRBJ2-1; TRBD2 matches 10 bases. The CDR3 covers 13 residues. Germline V gene sequence: CDR1 MNHNY, CDR2 SVGAGI (reference sequence). The junction had 1 base not matched to a gene; V was cut back by 5 bases and J by 6 bases. For the CDR3, the DNA is TGTGCCAGCAGTAGACTAGCGGGCAATGAGCAGTTCTTC. This sequence encodes CASSRLAGNEQFF.